This entry features one T cell receptor (beta chain) sequence. A few counts support this clonotype. Its antigen is unknown. Base quality data are lacking; no much larger clone is found one base away. Donors were 39 systemically healthy Caucasian individuals from Russia aged roughly 6 to 90 years. Approximately 9 milliliters of peripheral blood were collected from each donor into EDTA-treated Vacutainer tubes. Ficoll-Paque density-gradient centrifugation was used to isolate PBMCs, with at least 6 million per sample. Total RNA, at least 5.5 micrograms per sample, was extracted from PBMCs with Trizol reagent. Naive CD45RAhigh/CD27high T cell percentages were measured by flow cytometry on a PBMC aliquot from every donor. Libraries came from 5' RACE. Sequencing relied on an Illumina HiSeq 2500. A second 7 to 11 cycle PCR used a sample-barcoded 5' primer and a J-beta primer mix. A unique molecular identifier was introduced onto each TCR beta cDNA molecule by a template-switch 5' adaptor carrying 12 random nucleotides. Each sample yielded at least 2.5 million CDR3-containing paired-end reads. First-strand cDNA synthesis was performed from all RNA using the Mint cDNA synthesis kit, with priming by a TRBC-specific oligonucleotide. Following uracil-DNA glycosylase treatment, a first 18-cycle PCR with universal primers M1SS and BC2_uni_R was performed on all cDNA. As for the authors' bioinformatics: For normalization, 1 million high-quality reads, each with a distinct molecular identifier, were randomly selected from each sample. Instead of being binned into consensus sequences, reads with shared molecular identifiers were discarded. MiTCR, set to a Q25 quality threshold and the strictest error-elimination algorithm, was used for CDR3 identification, clonotype clustering and error correction. Lower-bound total TCR beta diversity was estimated with a nonparametric unseen species model using Euler transformation. In TCRdb, the public reads were trimmed at Q25 with fastp and aligned with MiXCR, with productive beta chains retained. Rows with a matching CDR3 protein are joined into one entry that keeps the most common DNA and genes. The V and J calls were not made by the authors but by TCRdb's processing. The sample table holds about 1.4 million distinct CDR3 sequences, of which around 59% were seen once. Roughly 7% of the sample belongs to the ten largest clones.

The source of the sample is a study of blood T cells in healthy people across ages (dated by TCRdb to the mid-2010s). About the study as a whole: In model experiments, roughly one uniquely barcoded TCR beta cDNA molecule per two T cells was captured by template switching. The study measured age-related changes in TCR beta repertoire diversity using deep sequencing normalized with unique cDNA molecular identifiers. Four age groups were formed from the donors: young (average roughly 16 years), middle-aged (approximately 40), aged (around 62) and long-lived (roughly 81). To avoid experimental bias, donors of different ages were spread randomly across the sequencing lanes. Using the same blood draw, the study looked at two additional independent replicas of 1 million unique cDNA reads for two donors, one aged 18 to 30 and the other aged 80 or older. Results the study describes overall, beyond this receptor: As age increased, observed TCR beta diversity per million T cells dropped in a roughly linear way, and a significant reduction was already evident by age about 40. Because the CMV infection status of the donors was unknown, age-related changes in expanded clonotypes may potentially have been confounded. Estimates of total diversity based on one million sequenced T cells were considered lower bounds and underestimates. Bulk unsorted PBMC profiling prevented conclusive comparison of naive and antigen-experienced compartments. Compared with the aged group, the long-lived group had more naive CD4+ T cells, fewer expanded clones and increased TCR diversity, suggesting age selection. Observed TCR beta diversity correlated strongly with the percentage of naive T cells measured by flow cytometry.

V drops 8 bases and J drops 4 bases, leaving 7 bases in between. The CDR3 runs 11 amino acids, cysteine and phenylalanine included. Solely the CDR3 DNA is kept, with 33 bases framed from the first base. CDR1 and CDR2 were assigned from the germline V gene as SNHLY and FYNNEI. Specimen: blood. This sequence uses TRBV2 and TRBJ2-3, with TRBD1 tentatively as D gene (6 bases match). The source is a man aged 18 to 35 in good health. The CDR3 sequence is CASEGADTQYF. In nucleotide form, the sequence is TGTGCCAGCGAGGGGGCAGATACGCAGTATTTT.